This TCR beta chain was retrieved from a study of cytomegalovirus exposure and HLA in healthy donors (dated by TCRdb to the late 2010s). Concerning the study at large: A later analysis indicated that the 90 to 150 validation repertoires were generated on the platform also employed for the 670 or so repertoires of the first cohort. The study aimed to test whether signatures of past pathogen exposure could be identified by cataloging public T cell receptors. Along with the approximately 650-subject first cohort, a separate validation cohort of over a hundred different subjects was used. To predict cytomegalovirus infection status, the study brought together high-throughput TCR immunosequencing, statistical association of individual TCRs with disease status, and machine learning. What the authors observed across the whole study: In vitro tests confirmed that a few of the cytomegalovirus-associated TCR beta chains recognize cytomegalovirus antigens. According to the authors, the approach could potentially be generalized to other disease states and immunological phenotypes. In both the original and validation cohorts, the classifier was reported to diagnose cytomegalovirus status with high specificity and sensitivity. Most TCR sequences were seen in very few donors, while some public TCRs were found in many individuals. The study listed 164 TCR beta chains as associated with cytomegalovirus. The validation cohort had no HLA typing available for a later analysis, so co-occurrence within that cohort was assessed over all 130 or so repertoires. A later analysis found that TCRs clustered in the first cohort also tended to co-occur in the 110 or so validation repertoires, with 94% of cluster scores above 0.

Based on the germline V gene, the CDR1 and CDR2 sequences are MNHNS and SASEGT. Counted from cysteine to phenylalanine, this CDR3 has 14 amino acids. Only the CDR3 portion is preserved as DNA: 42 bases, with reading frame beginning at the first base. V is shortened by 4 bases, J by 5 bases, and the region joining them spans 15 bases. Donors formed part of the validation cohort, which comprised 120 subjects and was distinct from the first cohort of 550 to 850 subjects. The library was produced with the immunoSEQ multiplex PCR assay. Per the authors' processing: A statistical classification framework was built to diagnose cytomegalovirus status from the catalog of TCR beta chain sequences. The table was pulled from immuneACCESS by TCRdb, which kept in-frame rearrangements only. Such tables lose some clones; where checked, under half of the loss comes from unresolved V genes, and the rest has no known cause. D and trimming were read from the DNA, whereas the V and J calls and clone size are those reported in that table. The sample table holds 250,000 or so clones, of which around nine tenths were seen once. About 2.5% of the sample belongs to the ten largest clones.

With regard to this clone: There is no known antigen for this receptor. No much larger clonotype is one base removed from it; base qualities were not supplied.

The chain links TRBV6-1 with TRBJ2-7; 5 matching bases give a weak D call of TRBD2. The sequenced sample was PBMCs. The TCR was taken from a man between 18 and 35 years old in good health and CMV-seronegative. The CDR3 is CASSGTYLVDEQYF. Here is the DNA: TGTGCCAGCAGTGGGACTTACCTAGTCGACGAGCAGTACTTC.